Reported below is one T cell receptor beta chain. The target antigen is unknown. This entry comes from a study of early stage breast cancer tumors. Across the whole study: ER+/PR+/HER2- status applied to about 70% of the 16 invasive breast tumors.

Assay: immunoSEQ multiplex PCR; the TCRdb copy retains only in-frame clones and omits some. This sample has 65,000 to 75,000 clones, with approximately 84% found just once. Study results and caveats: Compared with adjacent normal breast, tumors showed approximately 2.5-fold denser, more clonal T cells.

There are 14 residues in the CDR3. V lost 2 bases and J lost 3, with 9 bases in between. Looked up from germline, CDR1 is SGHDT and CDR2 is YYEEEE. The clonotype originates from a middle-aged person with breast cancer. The specimen was blood. This sequence joins TRBV5-6 and TRBJ1-3; perhaps TRBD1 as D (5 bases). The CDR3 spells CASSFTGFGNTIYF. The CDR3 DNA reads as TGTGCCAGCAGCTTTACAGGCTTTGGAAACACCATATATTTT. The entire variable domain, with the rest obtained from reference TRBV5-6 and TRBJ1-3, is as follows: DAGVTQSPTHLIKTRGQQVTLRCSPKSGHDTVSWYQQALGQGPQFIFQYYEEEERQRGNFPDRFSGHQFPNYSSELNVNALLLGDSALYLCASSFTGFGNTIYFGEGSWLTVV.